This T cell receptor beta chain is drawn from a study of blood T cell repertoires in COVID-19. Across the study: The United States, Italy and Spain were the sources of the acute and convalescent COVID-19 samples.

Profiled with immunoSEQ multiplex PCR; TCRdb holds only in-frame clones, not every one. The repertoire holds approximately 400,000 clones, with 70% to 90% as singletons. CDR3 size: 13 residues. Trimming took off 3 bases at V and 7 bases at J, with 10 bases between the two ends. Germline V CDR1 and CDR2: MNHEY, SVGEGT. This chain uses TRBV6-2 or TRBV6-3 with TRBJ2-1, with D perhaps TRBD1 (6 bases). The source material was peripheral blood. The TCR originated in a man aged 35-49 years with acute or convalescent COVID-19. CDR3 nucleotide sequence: TGTGCCAGCAGTTATTGGGGGCGGAATGAGCAGTTCTTC. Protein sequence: CASSYWGRNEQFF.